This T cell receptor beta chain was sequenced during a study of blood T cell repertoires in COVID-19. Per the germline V gene, CDR1 is MNHEY and CDR2 is SMNVEV (reference sequence). This CDR3 region has 14 residues. V lost 2 bases to trimming and J lost 11 bases; unmatched junction nucleotides: 8. Repertoires were generated with immunoSEQ multiplex PCR, while TCRdb's copy carries only in-frame clones and drops some. The data hold about 160,000 clones, with about three quarters observed a single time. J is TRBJ1-1 and V is TRBV27, with 10 bases fitting TRBD1. This receptor was obtained from a man between 65 and 85 years old with acute or convalescent COVID-19. Sequencing input: peripheral blood. DNA of the CDR3: TGTGCCAGCAGTTTAACCTCGACAGGGGGCGTGGCTTTCTTT. Encoded protein: CASSLTSTGGVAFF.